This T cell receptor beta chain was captured by sequencing in a study of regulatory T cells in long-lasting Graves disease. Researchers made TCR beta libraries by using iRepertoire HTBI primers and running Arm-PCR on CDR3 regions. TCRdb re-analysed the multiplex PCR reads in MiXCR, keeping a single row per CDR3 protein. The sample consists of a few hundred thousand distinct CDR3 sequences, 20% to 25% of them appearing once. Between the trimmed V and J ends, which lost 2 bases and 3 bases, there was a span of 20 bases. CDR1 is SGHDT and CDR2 is YYEEEE in the germline V gene. This CDR3 is 17 amino acids long. Study outcomes and limitations: Whereas around 970 public clonotypes were shared by new patients, persistent patients shared more, at about 2,500.

Remarks on this clonotype: The antigen remains unidentified.

Time point defined: newly diagnosed GD, antithyroid drugs for less than 3 months. With RNA extracted from PBMCs as input, the TCR library was made. American Thyroid Association guidelines served as the basis for diagnosing Graves' disease. With EDTA tubes as the receptacles, about 8.1 milliliters of peripheral blood were drawn. Here the sequenced sample was peripheral blood mononuclear cells (PBMCs), taken at new diagnosis, from a patient treated with antithyroid drugs. The chain uses TRBV5-6 and TRBJ2-5; D is perhaps TRBD1 (8 bases). This clonotype was obtained from a female donor with Graves disease. The CDR3 loop is CASSFKFGQGGKETQYF. The CDR3 nucleotides read TGTGCCAGCAGCTTTAAATTCGGACAGGGAGGGAAAGAGACCCAGTACTTC.